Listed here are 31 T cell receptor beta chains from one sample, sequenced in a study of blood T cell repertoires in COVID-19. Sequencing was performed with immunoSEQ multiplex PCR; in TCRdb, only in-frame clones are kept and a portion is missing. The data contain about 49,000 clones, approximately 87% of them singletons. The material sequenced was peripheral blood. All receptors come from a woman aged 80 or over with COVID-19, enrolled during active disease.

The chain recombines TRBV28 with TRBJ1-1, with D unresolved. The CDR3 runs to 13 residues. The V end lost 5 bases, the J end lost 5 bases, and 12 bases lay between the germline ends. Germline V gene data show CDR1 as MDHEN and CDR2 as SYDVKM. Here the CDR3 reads CASSPLLRTEAFF. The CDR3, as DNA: TGTGCCAGCAGTCCCCTTTTGAGGACTGAAGCTTTCTTT.

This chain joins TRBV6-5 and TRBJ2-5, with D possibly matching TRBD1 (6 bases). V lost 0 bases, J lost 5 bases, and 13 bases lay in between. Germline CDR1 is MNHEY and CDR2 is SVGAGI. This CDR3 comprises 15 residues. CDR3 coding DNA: TGTGCCAGCAGTTACTCGACCCGACAGGCGGAGACCCAGTACTTC. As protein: CASSYSTRQAETQYF.

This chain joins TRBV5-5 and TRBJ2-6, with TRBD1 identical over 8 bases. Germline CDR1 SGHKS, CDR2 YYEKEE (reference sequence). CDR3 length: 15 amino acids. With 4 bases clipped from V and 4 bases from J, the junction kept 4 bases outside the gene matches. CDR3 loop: CASSVTGVGANVLTF. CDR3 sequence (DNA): TGTGCCAGCAGCGTGACAGGGGTCGGGGCCAACGTCCTGACTTTC.

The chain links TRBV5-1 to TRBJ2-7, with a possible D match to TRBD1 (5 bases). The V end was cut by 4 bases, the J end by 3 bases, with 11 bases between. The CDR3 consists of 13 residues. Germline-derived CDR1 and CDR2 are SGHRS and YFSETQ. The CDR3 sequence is CASSGDSYYEQYF. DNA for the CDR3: TGCGCCAGCAGCGGAGACAGTTACTACGAGCAGTACTTC.

The CDR3 bases are TGTGCCAGCAGGTACAGTGATATGAGTGGCTACACCTTC. Protein: CASRYSDMSGYTF. This rearrangement joins TRBV2 to TRBJ1-2, with no clear D. The CDR3 contains 13 residues. The germline CDR1 and CDR2 sequences are SNHLY and FYNNEI. V was cut by 6 bases and J by 7 bases, with 15 bases left in between. The variable domain in full, with the rest retrieved from reference TRBV2 and TRBJ1-2, is EPEVTQTPSHQVTQMGQEVILRCVPISNHLYFYWYRQILGQKVEFLVSFYNNEISEKSEIFDDQFSVERPDGSNFTLKIRSTKLEDSAMYFCASRYSDMSGYTFGSGTRLTVV.

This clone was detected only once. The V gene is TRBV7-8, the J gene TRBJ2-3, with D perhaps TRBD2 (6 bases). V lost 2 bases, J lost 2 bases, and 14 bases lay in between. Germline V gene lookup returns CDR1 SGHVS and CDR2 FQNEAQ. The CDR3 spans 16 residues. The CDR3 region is CASSLSVAVYTDTQYF. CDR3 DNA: TGTGCCAGCAGCTTATCTGTAGCGGTCTACACAGATACGCAGTATTTT.

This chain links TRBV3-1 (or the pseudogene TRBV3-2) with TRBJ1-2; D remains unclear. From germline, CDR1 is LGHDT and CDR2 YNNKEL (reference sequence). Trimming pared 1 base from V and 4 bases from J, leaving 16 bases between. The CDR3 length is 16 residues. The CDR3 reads CASSQGRSPLGYGYTF. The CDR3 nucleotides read TGTGCCAGCAGCCAAGGCCGGAGTCCCTTGGGCTATGGCTACACCTTC.

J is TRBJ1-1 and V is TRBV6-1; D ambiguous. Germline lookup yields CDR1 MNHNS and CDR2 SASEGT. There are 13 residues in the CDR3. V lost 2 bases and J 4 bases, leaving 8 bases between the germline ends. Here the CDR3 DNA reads TGTGCCAGCAGTGAAATGAGGTTCACTGAAGCTTTCTTT. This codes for CASSEMRFTEAFF.

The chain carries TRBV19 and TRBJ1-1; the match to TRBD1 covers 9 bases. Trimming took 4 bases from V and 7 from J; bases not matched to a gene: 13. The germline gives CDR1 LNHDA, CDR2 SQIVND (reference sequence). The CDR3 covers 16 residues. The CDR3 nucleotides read TGTGCCAGTAGTACGCTCCCGGGACAGGGCCGTCGTGAAGCTTTCTTT. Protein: CASSTLPGQGRREAFF.

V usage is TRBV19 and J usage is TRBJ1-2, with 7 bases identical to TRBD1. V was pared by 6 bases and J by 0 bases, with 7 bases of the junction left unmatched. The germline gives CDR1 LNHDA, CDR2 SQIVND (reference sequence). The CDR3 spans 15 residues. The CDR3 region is CASRTHRGPNYGYTF. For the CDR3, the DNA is TGTGCCAGTAGGACTCACAGGGGACCTAACTATGGCTACACCTTC.

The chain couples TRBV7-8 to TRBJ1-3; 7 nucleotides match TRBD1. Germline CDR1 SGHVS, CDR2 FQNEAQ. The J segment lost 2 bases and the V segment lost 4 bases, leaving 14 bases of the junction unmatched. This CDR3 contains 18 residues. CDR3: CASSSPPRGQSTGNTIYF. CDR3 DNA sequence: TGTGCCAGCAGCTCGCCCCCGAGGGGGCAATCAACTGGAAACACCATATATTTT.

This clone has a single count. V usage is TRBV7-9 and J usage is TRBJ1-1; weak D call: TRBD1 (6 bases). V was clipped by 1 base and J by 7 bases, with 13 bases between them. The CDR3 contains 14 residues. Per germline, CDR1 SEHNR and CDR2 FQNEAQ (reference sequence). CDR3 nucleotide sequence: TGTGCCAGCAGCTTAGGGGACACGCGGAATGAAGCTTTCTTT. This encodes CASSLGDTRNEAFF.

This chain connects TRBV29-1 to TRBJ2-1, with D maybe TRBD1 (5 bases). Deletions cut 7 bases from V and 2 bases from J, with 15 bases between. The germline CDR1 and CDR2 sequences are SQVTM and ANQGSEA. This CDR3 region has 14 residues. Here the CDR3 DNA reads TGCAGCGCCTTTGTCGGCAGGGCCTACAATGAGCAGTTCTTC. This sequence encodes CSAFVGRAYNEQFF.

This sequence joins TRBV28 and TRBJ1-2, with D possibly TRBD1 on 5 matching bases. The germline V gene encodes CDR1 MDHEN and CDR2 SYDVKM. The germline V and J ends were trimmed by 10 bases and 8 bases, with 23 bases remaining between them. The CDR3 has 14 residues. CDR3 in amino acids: CAIHGGNKAPGYTF. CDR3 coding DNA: TGTGCCATCCACGGGGGGAATAAGGCCCCCGGCTACACCTTC.

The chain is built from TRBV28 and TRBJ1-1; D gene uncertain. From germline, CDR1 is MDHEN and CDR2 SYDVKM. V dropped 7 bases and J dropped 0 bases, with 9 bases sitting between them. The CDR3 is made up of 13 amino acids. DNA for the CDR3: TGTGCCAGCAAATTGAAGCTGAACACTGAAGCTTTCTTT. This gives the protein CASKLKLNTEAFF.

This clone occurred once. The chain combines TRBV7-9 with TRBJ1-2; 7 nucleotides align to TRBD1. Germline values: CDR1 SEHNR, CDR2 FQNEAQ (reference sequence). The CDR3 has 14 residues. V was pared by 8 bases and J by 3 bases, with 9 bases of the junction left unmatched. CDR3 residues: CASGLGGRDYGYTF. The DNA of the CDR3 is TGTGCCAGCGGTTTAGGGGGCCGCGACTATGGCTACACCTTC.

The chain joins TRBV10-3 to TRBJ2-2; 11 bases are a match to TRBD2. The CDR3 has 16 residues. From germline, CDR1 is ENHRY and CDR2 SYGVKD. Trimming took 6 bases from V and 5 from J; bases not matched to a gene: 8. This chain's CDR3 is CAIRRTSGYDTGELFF. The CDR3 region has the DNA TGTGCCATCAGAAGGACTAGCGGGTATGATACCGGGGAGCTGTTTTTT.

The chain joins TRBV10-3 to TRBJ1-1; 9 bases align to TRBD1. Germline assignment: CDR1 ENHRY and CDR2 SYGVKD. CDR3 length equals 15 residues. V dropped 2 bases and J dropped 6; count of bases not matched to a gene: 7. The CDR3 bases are TGTGCCATCAGTGAGAAACAGGGGGCTTTAGCTGAAGCTTTCTTT. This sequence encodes CAISEKQGALAEAFF.

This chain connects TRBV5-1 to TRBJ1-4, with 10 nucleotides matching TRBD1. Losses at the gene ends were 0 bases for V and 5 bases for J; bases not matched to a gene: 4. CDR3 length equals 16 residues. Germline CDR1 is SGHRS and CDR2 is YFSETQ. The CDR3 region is CASSLGGQGRNEKLFF. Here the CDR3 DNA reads TGCGCCAGCAGCTTGGGGGGACAGGGGAGAAATGAAAAACTGTTTTTT.

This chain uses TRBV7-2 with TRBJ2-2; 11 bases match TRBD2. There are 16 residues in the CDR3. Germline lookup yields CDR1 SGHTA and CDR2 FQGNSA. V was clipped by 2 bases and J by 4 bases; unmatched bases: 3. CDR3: CASSLNSGRGTGELFF. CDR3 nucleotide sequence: TGTGCCAGCAGCTTAAATAGCGGGAGGGGCACCGGGGAGCTGTTTTTT.

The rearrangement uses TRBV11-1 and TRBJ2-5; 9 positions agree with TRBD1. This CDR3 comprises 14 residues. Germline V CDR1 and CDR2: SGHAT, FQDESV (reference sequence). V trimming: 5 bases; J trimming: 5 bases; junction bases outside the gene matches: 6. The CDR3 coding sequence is TGTGCCAGCAGCCGGACAGGGGCCCGGGAGACCCAGTACTTC. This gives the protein CASSRTGARETQYF.

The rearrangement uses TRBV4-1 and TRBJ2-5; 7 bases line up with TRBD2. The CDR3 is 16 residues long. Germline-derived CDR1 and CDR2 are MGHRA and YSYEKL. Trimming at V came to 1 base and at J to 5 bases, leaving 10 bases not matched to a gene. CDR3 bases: TGCGCCAGCAGCCAAGTTGGTGGGAGGGCCCGGGAGACCCAGTACTTC. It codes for CASSQVGGRARETQYF.

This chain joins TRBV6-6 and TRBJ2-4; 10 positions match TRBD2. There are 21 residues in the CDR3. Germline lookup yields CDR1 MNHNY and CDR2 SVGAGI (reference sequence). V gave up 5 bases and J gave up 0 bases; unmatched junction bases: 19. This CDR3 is CASSQPTTSGPLGTAKNIQYF. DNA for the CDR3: TGTGCCAGCAGTCAGCCGACGACTAGCGGGCCTCTAGGTACAGCCAAAAACATTCAGTACTTC.

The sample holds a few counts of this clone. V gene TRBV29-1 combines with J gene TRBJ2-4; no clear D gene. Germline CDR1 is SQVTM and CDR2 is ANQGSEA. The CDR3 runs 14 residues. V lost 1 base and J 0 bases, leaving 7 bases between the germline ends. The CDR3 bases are TGCAGCGTTGAAGGCGTTGAAGCCAAAAACATTCAGTACTTC. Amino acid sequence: CSVEGVEAKNIQYF. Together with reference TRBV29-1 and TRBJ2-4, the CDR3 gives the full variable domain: SAVISQKPSRDICQRGTSLTIQCQVDSQVTMMFWYRQQPGQSLTLIATANQGSEATYESGFVIDKFPISRPNLTFSTLTVSNMSPEDSSIYLCSVEGVEAKNIQYFGAGTRLSVL.

In DNA, the CDR3 is TGTGCCAGCAGCTCCCCCGTGGGGCCAGATACGCAGTATTTT. It encodes CASSSPVGPDTQYF. The chain employs TRBV7-8 and TRBJ2-3; D perhaps matches TRBD1 (5 bases). Germline values: CDR1 SGHVS, CDR2 FQNEAQ. This CDR3 is 14 amino acids long. V was cut by 4 bases and J by 4 bases, with 12 bases left in between.

The CDR3 bases are TGTGCCAGCAGCTCGACTAGCTACCAAGAGACCCAGTACTTC. Its protein is CASSSTSYQETQYF. V usage is TRBV5-4 and J usage is TRBJ2-5, with 7 bases lining up with TRBD2. This CDR3 is 14 amino acids long. V shed 3 bases and J 0 bases; nucleotides not matched to a gene: 2. CDR1 and CDR2 from the germline V gene are SGHNT and YYREEE (reference sequence). The full variable domain, rest sourced from reference TRBV5-4 and TRBJ2-5, is ETGVTQSPTHLIKTRGQQVTLRCSSQSGHNTVSWYQQALGQGPQFIFQYYREEENGRGNFPPRFSGLQFPNYSSELNVNALELDDSALYLCASSSTSYQETQYFGPGTRLLVL.

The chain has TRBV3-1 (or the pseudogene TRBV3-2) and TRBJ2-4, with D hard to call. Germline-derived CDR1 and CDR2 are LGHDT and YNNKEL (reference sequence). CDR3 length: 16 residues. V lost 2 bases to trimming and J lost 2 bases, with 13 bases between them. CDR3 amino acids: CASSQHSTEPKNIQYF. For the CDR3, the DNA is TGTGCCAGCAGCCAACATTCGACGGAGCCCAAAAACATTCAGTACTTC.

The CDR3 spells CASSTRRVAGSTDTQYF. Written as DNA, the CDR3 is TGTGCCAGCAGCACCCGCCGGGTAGCGGGGAGCACAGATACGCAGTATTTT. The chain recombines TRBV7-9 with TRBJ2-3; 8 bases are shared with TRBD2. This CDR3 is built from 17 residues. The J segment lost 0 bases and the V segment lost 5 bases, leaving 10 bases of the junction unmatched. Germline CDR1 reads SEHNR; CDR2 reads FQNEAQ (reference sequence).

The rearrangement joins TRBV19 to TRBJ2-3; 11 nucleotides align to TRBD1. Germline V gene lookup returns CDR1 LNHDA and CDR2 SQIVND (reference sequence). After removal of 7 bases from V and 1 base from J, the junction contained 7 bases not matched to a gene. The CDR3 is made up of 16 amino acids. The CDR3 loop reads CASTLPGQGGTDTQYF. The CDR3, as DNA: TGTGCCAGTACCCTTCCGGGACAGGGGGGCACAGATACGCAGTATTTT. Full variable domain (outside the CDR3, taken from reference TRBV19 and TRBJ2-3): DGGITQSPKYLFRKEGQNVTLSCEQNLNHDAMYWYRQDPGQGLRLIYYSQIVNDFQKGDIAEGYSVSREKKESFPLTVTSAQKNPTAFYLCASTLPGQGGTDTQYFGPGTRLTVL.

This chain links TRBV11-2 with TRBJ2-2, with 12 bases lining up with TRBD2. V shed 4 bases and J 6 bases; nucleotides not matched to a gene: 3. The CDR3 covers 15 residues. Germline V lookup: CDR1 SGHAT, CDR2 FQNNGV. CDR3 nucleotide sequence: TGTGCCAGCAGCTGGACTAGCGGGGCGGCCGGGGAGCTGTTTTTT. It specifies CASSWTSGAAGELFF.

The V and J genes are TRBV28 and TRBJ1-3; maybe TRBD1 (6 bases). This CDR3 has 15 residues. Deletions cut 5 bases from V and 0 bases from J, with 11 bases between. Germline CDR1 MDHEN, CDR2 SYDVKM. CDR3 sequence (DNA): TGTGCCAGCAGTGCTCAGGGGACCTCTGGAAACACCATATATTTT. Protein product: CASSAQGTSGNTIYF.